Below are 23 T cell receptor beta chains sequenced from a single sample in a study of T cells after yellow fever vaccination. TCRdb reprocessed the 5' RACE reads with MiXCR, giving one entry per CDR3 protein. The sample contains about 180,000 distinct CDR3 sequences, approximately 6.2% of which appear only once. The sequenced sample was CD4+ T cells sorted from PBMCs, obtained on the day of the first yellow fever vaccination. These receptor sequences come from a man aged 18 to 30 who received the YFV17D yellow fever vaccine.

V and J are TRBV30 and TRBJ1-5; unclear D gene. The CDR3 runs 13 residues. Trimming stripped 2 bases from V and 4 bases from J, with 9 bases between. In germline, CDR1 is GTSNPN, CDR2 SVGIG (reference sequence). CDR3 residues: CAWSPDGNQPQHF. The CDR3 region has the DNA TGTGCCTGGAGTCCTGACGGGAATCAGCCCCAGCATTTT.

Ten or more counts support this clonotype. The chain is built from TRBV20-1 and TRBJ2-5; unclear D gene. Trimming cost V 0 bases and J 3 bases, with 8 bases left between them. CDR3 length: 13 amino acids. Germline V gene lookup returns CDR1 DFQATT and CDR2 SNEGSKA (reference sequence). The CDR3 spells CSARDSLKETQYF. As DNA, the CDR3 is TGCAGTGCTAGAGATTCACTAAAAGAGACCCAGTACTTC.

This clonotype was seen ten or more times. This sequence joins TRBV19 and TRBJ1-5; 12 nucleotides match TRBD1. The J segment lost 8 bases and the V segment lost 3 bases, leaving 5 bases of the junction unmatched. CDR3 length: 15 amino acids. Per germline, CDR1 LNHDA and CDR2 SQIVND (reference sequence). The CDR3 DNA follows: TGTGCCAGTAGTATGGGGACAGGGGGCGCGGAGCCCCAGCATTTT. This gives the protein CASSMGTGGAEPQHF.

The J gene is TRBJ2-5, the V gene TRBV7-9; 9 bases align to TRBD1. Losses at the gene ends were 5 bases for V and 3 bases for J; bases not matched to a gene: 7. The CDR3 has 15 residues. CDR1 SEHNR and CDR2 FQNEAQ come from the germline V gene (reference sequence). CDR3 bases: TGTGCCAGCAGCCTACCGGGACAGGGAAAAGAGACCCAGTACTTC. Its protein product is CASSLPGQGKETQYF.

In this sample, this clonotype turned up many times. The rearrangement links TRBV7-2 to TRBJ2-5; D is unclear. Germline CDR1 is SGHTA and CDR2 is FQGNSA. The CDR3 length is 13 residues. Trimming cost V 5 bases and J 5 bases, with 12 bases left between them. Written as DNA, the CDR3 is TGTGCCAGCAGCCCCCGCCCTACTGAGACCCAGTACTTC. This codes for CASSPRPTETQYF.

This clonotype was counted only a few times. The rearrangement uses TRBV10-3 and TRBJ1-1; 10 bases match TRBD1. Losses at the gene ends were 6 bases for V and 4 bases for J; bases not matched to a gene: 8. The CDR3 extends over 15 amino acids. In germline, CDR1 is ENHRY, CDR2 SYGVKD. CDR3 nucleotide sequence: TGTGCCATCAGCCGGGACAGGGGAGGTAGCACTGAAGCTTTCTTT. Residues: CAISRDRGGSTEAFF.

The genes are TRBV5-1 and TRBJ1-2; no clear D. V lost 4 bases and J lost 2, with 9 bases in between. CDR1 is SGHRS, CDR2 YFSETQ, per germline. The CDR3 extends over 13 amino acids. The CDR3 region has the DNA TGCGCCAGCAGCCCGGAAAGGAACTATGGCTACACCTTC. As protein: CASSPERNYGYTF.

This clonotype has ten or more counts. The rearrangement links TRBV7-2 to TRBJ2-1; tentatively, D is TRBD1 (6 bases). Trimming pared 6 bases from V and 0 bases from J, leaving 12 bases between. The CDR3 covers 15 residues. Germline-derived CDR1 and CDR2 are SGHTA and FQGNSA. The DNA for the CDR3 is TGTGCCAGCAGGCAACAGGGAACCTCCTACAATGAGCAGTTCTTC. Translating it yields CASRQQGTSYNEQFF.

This clonotype was seen repeatedly, ten times or more. Germline is not matched at one junction end, which may reflect a read error. The DNA for the CDR3 is TGTGCCAGCATTTACGGGGGACAGGATGAAGCTTTCTTT. This translates into CASIYGGQDEAFF. The chain is built from TRBV6-5 and TRBJ1-1; TRBD1 matches 8 bases. The CDR3 covers 13 residues. The germline gives CDR1 MNHEY, CDR2 SVGAGI.

This clonotype was seen ten or more times. V is TRBV7-2 and J is TRBJ2-5; D not certain. In germline, CDR1 is SGHTA, CDR2 FQGNSA. The CDR3 contains 12 residues. V lost 3 bases, J lost 4 bases, and 6 bases lay in between. CDR3 protein: CASSFGRETQYF. The CDR3 DNA sequence: TGTGCCAGCAGCTTCGGTAGAGAGACCCAGTACTTC. Filled out from reference TRBV7-2 and TRBJ2-5, the complete variable domain reads GAGVSQSPSNKVTEKGKDVELRCDPISGHTALYWYRQSLGQGLEFLIYFQGNSAPDKSGLPSDRFSAERTGGSVSTLTIQRTQQEDSAVYLCASSFGRETQYFGPGTRLLVL.

This clonotype was counted many times. The chain recombines TRBV5-4 with TRBJ2-5; D is undetermined. Germline CDR1 and CDR2: SGHNT and YYREEE (reference sequence). There are 14 residues in the CDR3. V gave up 4 bases and J gave up 1 base, with 11 bases separating them. The CDR3 region is CASSHPTRQETQYF. CDR3 bases: TGTGCCAGCAGCCACCCCACGCGCCAAGAGACCCAGTACTTC.

V and J are TRBV5-4 and TRBJ2-6, with 9 bases aligning to TRBD1. Germline assignment: CDR1 SGHNT and CDR2 YYREEE (reference sequence). This CDR3 is built from 17 residues. V shed 4 bases and J 2 bases; nucleotides not matched to a gene: 7. The CDR3 loop is CASSPPGQGAGANVLTF. CDR3 coding DNA: TGTGCCAGCAGCCCCCCGGGACAGGGAGCTGGGGCCAACGTCCTGACTTTC.

This clonotype was detected ten times or more. This CDR3 reads CASSPIYQGNGNEQFF. The CDR3 DNA follows: TGTGCCAGCAGCCCTATCTACCAGGGTAATGGCAATGAGCAGTTCTTC. V and J are TRBV5-6 and TRBJ2-1, with a weak D call TRBD1 (5 bases). The germline CDR1 and CDR2 sequences are SGHDT and YYEEEE. The CDR3 runs to 16 residues. The germline V and J ends were trimmed by 4 bases and 6 bases, with 20 bases remaining between them.

In this sample, this clonotype turned up many times. V and J are TRBV3-1 and TRBJ1-4, with D perhaps matching TRBD1 (6 bases). V was cut by 4 bases and J by 2 bases, with 8 bases left in between. The CDR3 covers 14 residues. The germline CDR1 and CDR2 sequences are LGHDT and YNNKEL (reference sequence). The CDR3 protein is CASSRTETNEKLFF. The CDR3 region has the DNA TGTGCCAGCAGCCGGACAGAGACTAATGAAAAACTGTTTTTT.

The gene calls are TRBV2 and TRBJ1-1; D call uncertain. V was trimmed by 4 bases and J by 8 bases, leaving 8 bases between them. Per the germline V gene, CDR1 is SNHLY and CDR2 is FYNNEI. This CDR3 contains 11 residues. The CDR3 nucleotides read TGTGCCAGCAGTGGGTATGAAGAAGCTTTCTTT. This codes for CASSGYEEAFF.

This clonotype was found many times. The chain joins TRBV6-2 or TRBV6-3 to TRBJ2-5, with D possibly being TRBD1 or TRBD2 (5 bases each). V lost 6 bases and J 3 bases, leaving 20 bases between the germline ends. This CDR3 has 16 residues. The germline CDR1 and CDR2 sequences are MNHEY and SVGEGT. The CDR3 reads CASSPRDARLKETQYF. The DNA for the CDR3 is TGTGCCAGCAGCCCAAGGGACGCACGGCTGAAAGAGACCCAGTACTTC.

This clonotype was counted ten times or more. This chain joins TRBV5-1 and TRBJ2-2; 8 bases fit TRBD1. CDR3 length: 16 amino acids. The germline V gene has CDR1 SGHRS and CDR2 YFSETQ. V shed 3 bases, J shed 3 bases, and the junction held 7 bases outside the gene matches. CDR3 residues: CASSSGQGRDTGELFF. The CDR3 DNA follows: TGCGCCAGCAGCTCAGGACAGGGTCGTGACACCGGGGAGCTGTTTTTT.

This clonotype came up a few times. The chain carries TRBV7-9 and TRBJ1-4; 9 positions match TRBD1. This CDR3 is 15 amino acids long. The germline gives CDR1 SEHNR, CDR2 FQNEAQ (reference sequence). With 3 bases clipped from V and 6 bases from J, the junction kept 5 bases outside the gene matches. The CDR3 region is CASSFSGTGHEKLFF. CDR3 DNA sequence: TGTGCCAGCAGCTTTTCCGGGACAGGGCATGAAAAACTGTTTTTT.

This clonotype was recorded a few times. J is TRBJ2-7 and V is TRBV6-5, with 11 bases lining up with TRBD1. V gave up 3 bases and J gave up 8 bases; unmatched junction bases: 3. Germline CDR1 is MNHEY and CDR2 is SVGAGI. CDR3 size: 13 residues. CDR3 protein: CASSYGQGAKQYV. DNA of the CDR3: TGTGCCAGCAGTTATGGACAGGGGGCGAAGCAGTACGTC.

This clonotype was seen at least ten times. The chain combines TRBV20-1 with TRBJ2-5; D tentatively reads TRBD1 or TRBD2 (6 bases each). Germline V gene sequence: CDR1 DFQATT, CDR2 SNEGSKA (reference sequence). This CDR3 contains 15 residues. V lost 4 bases and J 5 bases, leaving 20 bases between the germline ends. The CDR3 coding sequence is TGCAGTGCTAATCGAGGAGGGGGGCGAGGGGAGACCCAGTACTTC. Translating it yields CSANRGGGRGETQYF.

This chain uses TRBV6-5 with TRBJ2-7; unclear D gene. The ends were cut back, 10 bases at V and 0 bases at J, with 13 bases in the middle. CDR1 is MNHEY and CDR2 is SVGAGI in the germline V gene. The CDR3 is 13 residues long. CDR3 coding DNA: TGTGCCACTCGGCAGCTATTCTCCTACGAGCAGTACGTC. Its protein is CATRQLFSYEQYV.

The chain uses TRBV3-1 and TRBJ2-3; 11 bases are a match to TRBD2. This CDR3 contains 16 residues. The germline gives CDR1 LGHDT, CDR2 YNNKEL (reference sequence). With V trimmed by 11 bases and J by 1 base, 11 bases remained unmatched. CDR3 sequence reads: CACCFVAGGGTDTQYF. CDR3 DNA: TGTGCCTGCTGCTTCGTAGCGGGGGGGGGCACAGATACGCAGTATTTT.

In this sample, this clonotype turned up a few times. The V and J genes are TRBV20-1 and TRBJ1-1; unclear D gene. The CDR3 loop spans 13 amino acids. V lost 6 bases and J 0 bases, leaving 11 bases between the germline ends. Per germline, CDR1 DFQATT and CDR2 SNEGSKA (reference sequence). The CDR3: CSAYSLLNTEAFF. CDR3 bases: TGCAGTGCCTACAGCCTTTTGAACACTGAAGCTTTCTTT.